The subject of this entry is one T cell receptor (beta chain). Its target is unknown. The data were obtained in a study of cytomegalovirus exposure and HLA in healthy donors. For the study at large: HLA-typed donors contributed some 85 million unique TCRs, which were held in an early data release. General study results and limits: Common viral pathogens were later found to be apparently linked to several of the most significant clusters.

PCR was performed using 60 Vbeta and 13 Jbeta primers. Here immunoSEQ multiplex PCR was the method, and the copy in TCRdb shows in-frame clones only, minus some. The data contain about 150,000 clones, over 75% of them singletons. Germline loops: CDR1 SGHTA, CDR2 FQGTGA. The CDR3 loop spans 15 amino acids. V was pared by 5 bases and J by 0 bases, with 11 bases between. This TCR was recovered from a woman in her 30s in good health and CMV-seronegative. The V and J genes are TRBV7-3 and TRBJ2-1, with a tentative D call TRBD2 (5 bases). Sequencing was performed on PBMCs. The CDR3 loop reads CASSPLAGSYNEQFF. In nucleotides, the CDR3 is TGTGCCAGCAGCCCACTGGCGGGCTCCTACAATGAGCAGTTCTTC.